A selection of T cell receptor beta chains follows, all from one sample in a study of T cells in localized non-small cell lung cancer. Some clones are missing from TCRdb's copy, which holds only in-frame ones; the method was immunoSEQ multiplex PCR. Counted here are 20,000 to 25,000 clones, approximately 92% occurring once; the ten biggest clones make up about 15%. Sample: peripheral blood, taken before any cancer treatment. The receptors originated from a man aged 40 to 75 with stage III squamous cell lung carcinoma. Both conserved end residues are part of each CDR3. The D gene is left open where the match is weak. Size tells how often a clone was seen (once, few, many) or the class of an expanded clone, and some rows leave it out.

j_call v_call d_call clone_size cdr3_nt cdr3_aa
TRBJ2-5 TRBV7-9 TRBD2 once TGTGCCAGCAGCGCTTCTAGCGGGAGTGAGACCCAGTACTTC CASSASSGSETQYF
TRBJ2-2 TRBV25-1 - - TGTGCCAGCATGAAGGGTGGAAACACCGGGGAGCTGTTTTTT CASMKGGNTGELFF
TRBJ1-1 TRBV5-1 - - TGCGCCAGCAGCTTGGCCGGGGGCCTTTTATCGAACACTGAAGCTTTCTTT CASSLAGGLLSNTEAFF
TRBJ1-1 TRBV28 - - TGTGCCAGCAGTCCCCCCGCCAGGGGAACTGAAGCTTTCTTT CASSPPARGTEAFF
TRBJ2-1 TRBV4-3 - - TGCGCCAGCAGCCAAGACTCCGGTGGGGGTTCCTACAATGAGCAGTTCTTC CASSQDSGGGSYNEQFF
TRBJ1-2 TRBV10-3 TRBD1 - TGTGCCATCAGTGAGGGCTTAGGGGGCGCCGACTATGGCTACACCTTC CAISEGLGGADYGYTF
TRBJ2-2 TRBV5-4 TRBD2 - TGTGCCAGCAGCTCCAGCGGGAGAGGTACCGGGGAGCTGTTTTTT CASSSSGRGTGELFF
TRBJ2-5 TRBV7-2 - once TGTGCCAGCAGCCCCGGCAGTGAAGAGACCCAGTACTTC CASSPGSEETQYF
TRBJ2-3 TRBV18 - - TGTGCCAGCTCACCCTACCCTCCGGGACCATACACAGATACGCAGTATTTT CASSPYPPGPYTDTQYF
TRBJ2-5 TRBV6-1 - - TGTGCCAGCAGTTTCCGGGACCGCGAGGAGACCCAGTACTTC CASSFRDREETQYF
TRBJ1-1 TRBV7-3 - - TGTGCCAGCAGCTTAATGGGGGTGGGCACTGAAGCTTTCTTT CASSLMGVGTEAFF
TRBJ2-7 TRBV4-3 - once TGCGCCAGCAGCCATGCGACGGACCACGAGCAGTACTTC CASSHATDHEQYF
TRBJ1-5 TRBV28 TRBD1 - TGTGCCAGCAGTCCCTCCGGACAGGGGATGACTCAGCCCCAGCATTTT CASSPSGQGMTQPQHF
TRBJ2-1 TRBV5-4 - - TGTGCCAGCAGCCGCGAACGGACTGACTACAATGAGCAGTTCTTC CASSRERTDYNEQFF
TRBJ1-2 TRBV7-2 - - TGTGCCAGCAGCTTAGATTGGGACCAGGGCTCTTGGTATGGCTACACCTTC CASSLDWDQGSWYGYTF
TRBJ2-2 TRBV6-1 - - TGTGCCAGCAGCGTAGCAAACACCGGGGAGCTGTTTTTT CASSVANTGELFF
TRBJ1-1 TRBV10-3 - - TGTGCCATCAGTGAGTCTGGGCATACTGAGGTCGGAGCTTTCTTT CAISESGHTEVGAFF
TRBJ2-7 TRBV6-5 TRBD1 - TGTGCCAGCAGAAGGGGGACAGACTACGAGCAGTACTTC CASRRGTDYEQYF
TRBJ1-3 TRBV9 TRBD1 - TGTGCCAGCAGCGTAGGACCGGGACAGACATCAGGAAACACCATATATTTT CASSVGPGQTSGNTIYF
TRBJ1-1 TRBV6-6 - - TGTGCCAGCAGTTTCACAGGGATGAACACTGAAGCTTTCTTT CASSFTGMNTEAFF
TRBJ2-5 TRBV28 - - TGTGCCACCAATCAAGAGACCCAGTACTTC CATNQETQYF
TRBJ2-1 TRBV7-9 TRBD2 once TGTGCCAGCAGCTTAGAGTGGGCGGGAGGGGACTACAATGAGCAGTTCTTC CASSLEWAGGDYNEQFF
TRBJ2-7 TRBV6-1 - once TGTGCCAGCGGACAAGGAGACTCCTACGAGCAGTACTTC CASGQGDSYEQYF
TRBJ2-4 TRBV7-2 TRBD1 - TGTGCCAGCAGCTTAGCGCGGGGACAGGGAACCATTCAGTACTTC CASSLARGQGTIQYF
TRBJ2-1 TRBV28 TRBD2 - TGTGCCAGCAGTCCGCGGGGGGGAAGGGCGAATGAGCAGTTCTTC CASSPRGGRANEQFF
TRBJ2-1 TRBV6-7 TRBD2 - TGTGCCAGCAGTGGGACTAGTCCGAGCTCCTACAATGAGCAGTTCTTC CASSGTSPSSYNEQFF
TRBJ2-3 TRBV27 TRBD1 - TGTGCCAGCAGTATCCATGGGACAGGGAGGAGCACAGATACGCAGTATTTT CASSIHGTGRSTDTQYF
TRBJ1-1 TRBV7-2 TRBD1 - TGTGCCAGCAGTCGACAGGGAGACACTGAAGCTTTCTTT CASSRQGDTEAFF
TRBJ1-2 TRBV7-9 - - TGTGCCAGCAGCTTAGTCAGATTGGGCTACACCTTC CASSLVRLGYTF
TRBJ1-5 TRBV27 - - TGTGCCAGCAGTTTATTAGGTCAGCCCCAGCATTTT CASSLLGQPQHF
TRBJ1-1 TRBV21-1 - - TGTGCCAGCAGCTTAAGGGGGACTGAAGCTTTCTTT CASSLRGTEAFF
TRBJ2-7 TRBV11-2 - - TGTGCCAGCAGCACGGACACGGGCTCCTACGAGCAGTACTTC CASSTDTGSYEQYF
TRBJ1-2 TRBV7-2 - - TGTGCCAGCAGCTTTCCCGGACTCCATCGGGGCTACACCTTC CASSFPGLHRGYTF
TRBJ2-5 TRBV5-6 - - TGTGCCAGCAGCCGTACATTAGCGGACCAAGAGACCCAGTACTTC CASSRTLADQETQYF
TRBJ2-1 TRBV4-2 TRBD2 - TGTGCCAGCAGCCAAGAAGACGCGAGCGGGAGTTACAATGAGCAGTTCTTC CASSQEDASGSYNEQFF
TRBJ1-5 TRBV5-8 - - TGTGCCAGCAGCTTGGCCGGGAATAGCAATCAGCCCCAGCATTTT CASSLAGNSNQPQHF
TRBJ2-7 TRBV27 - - TGTGCCAGCAGTTTAAAGGCAGGGGACTACGAGCAGTACTTC CASSLKAGDYEQYF
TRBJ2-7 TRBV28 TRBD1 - TGTGCCAGCAGTGCACCCGGGACAGGGGCCTACGAGCAGTACTTC CASSAPGTGAYEQYF
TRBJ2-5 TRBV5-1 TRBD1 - TGCGCCAGCAGCTTGGGACAGGGGGTTGAGACCCAGTACTTC CASSLGQGVETQYF
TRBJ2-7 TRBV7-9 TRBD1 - TGTGCCAGCAGCTTAGCGGTAGGACAGGGGACCTACGAGCAGTACTTC CASSLAVGQGTYEQYF
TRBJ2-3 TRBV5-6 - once TGTGCCAGCAGCCCCGTTGGGGTCACAGATACGCAGTATTTT CASSPVGVTDTQYF
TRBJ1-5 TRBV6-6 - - TGTGCCAGCAGCCGAACGATGGATCAGCCCCAGCATTTT CASSRTMDQPQHF
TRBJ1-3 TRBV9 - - TGTGCCAGCAGCGAGGGTCGGACCTCTGGAAACACCATATATTTT CASSEGRTSGNTIYF
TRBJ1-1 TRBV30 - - TGTGCCTGGAGTAGGGGCAGGGTAGATGAAGCTTTCTTT CAWSRGRVDEAFF
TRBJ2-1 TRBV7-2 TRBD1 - TGTGCCAGCAGCTCGGACAGGGTTGAGCAGTTCTTC CASSSDRVEQFF
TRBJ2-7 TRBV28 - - TGTGCCAGCAGTCCGGCCCCCTACGAGCAGTACTTC CASSPAPYEQYF
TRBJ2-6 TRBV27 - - TGTGCCAGCAGTCCAGACGGCTCTGGGGCCAACGTCCTGACTTTC CASSPDGSGANVLTF
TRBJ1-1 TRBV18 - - TGTGCCAGCTCACCACCATCGACAAGACACACTGAAGCTTTCTTT CASSPPSTRHTEAFF
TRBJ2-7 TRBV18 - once TGTGCCAGCTCACCCCGGACAGCAAATGGGGAGCAGTACTTC CASSPRTANGEQYF
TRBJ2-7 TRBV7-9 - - TGTGCCAGCAGCTTAGCGGGGGACTACGAGCAGTACTTC CASSLAGDYEQYF
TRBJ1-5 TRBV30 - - TGTGCCTGGAGTGTCCCCTTGGAAGGTGACAATCAGCCCCAGCATTTT CAWSVPLEGDNQPQHF
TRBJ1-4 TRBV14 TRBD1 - TGTGCCAGCAGCCAAGACCCGGCAGGGGGCGTGAAAGAAAAACTGTTTTTT CASSQDPAGGVKEKLFF
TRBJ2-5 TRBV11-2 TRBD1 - TGTGCCAGCAGCTTAGAAGGGCAGGGGGTCCTAGCAGGGGAGACCCAGTACTTC CASSLEGQGVLAGETQYF
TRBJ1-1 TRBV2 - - TGTGCCAGCAGTCGGGACACGGAAGCTTTCTTT CASSRDTEAFF
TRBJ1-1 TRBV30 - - TGTGCCTGGAGTGTGGGAGGGGGTTACACTGAAGCTTTCTTT CAWSVGGGYTEAFF
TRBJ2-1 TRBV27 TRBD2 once TGTGCCAGCAGTGGCCGGACTAGCGTATTTTACAATGAGCAGTTCTTC CASSGRTSVFYNEQFF
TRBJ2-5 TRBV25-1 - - TGTGCCAGCAGTCCCCTGGACCGATCAGAAGAGACCCAGTACTTC CASSPLDRSEETQYF
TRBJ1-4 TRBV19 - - TGTGCCACCGCTCCTAGGAGTGGGGGTCGGGAAAAACTGTTTTTT CATAPRSGGREKLFF
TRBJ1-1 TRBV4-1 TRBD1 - TGCGCCAGCAGCTCACCGGGACAGCGAAACACTGAAGCTTTCTTT CASSSPGQRNTEAFF